This entry features one TCR beta chain sequence. The target antigen is unknown. The sample originates from a study of radiotherapy plus CTLA-4 blockade in lung cancer. Study-level background: Objective responses were observed in 18% of patients, and disease control was achieved by about 30%. Whole-study findings and limits: Among reported predictors of response, early blood T cell clone dynamics with interferon-beta performed best. TCR clones from tumors expanded in blood after radiotherapy plus ipilimumab.

Those with chemo-refractory metastatic non-small-cell lung cancer were treated with focal radiation combined with CTLA-4 blockade using ipilimumab. The data were produced by immunoSEQ multiplex PCR, yet TCRdb's version contains in-frame clones alone and is incomplete. The sample carries approximately 39,000 clones, around 70% recorded once. The receptor was derived from a human donor with non-small cell lung cancer who had stable disease on radiotherapy plus ipilimumab. The source material was peripheral blood, sampled from a patient treated with radiotherapy plus ipilimumab.

The CDR3 DNA sequence: TGTGCCAGCAGTCGGGTTATGAACACTGAAGCTTTCTTT. Translating gives CASSRVMNTEAFF. This chain links TRBV7-3 with TRBJ1-1; D ambiguous. The germline CDR1 and CDR2 sequences are SGHTA and FQGTGA. Trimming left V 6 bases short and J 0 bases short, with 8 bases between. There are 13 residues in the CDR3.